This TCR beta chain was identified in a study of blood T cell repertoires in COVID-19 (TCRdb year 2020). Regarding the research as a whole: Samples from collaborators originated in the United States, Italy and Spain and spanned both the acute and convalescent phases of COVID-19. The material from the prospective study consisted of cDNA or gDNA derived from T cells, B-cell-depleted T cells, or PBMCs. Deeply sampled blood TCRbeta repertoires from subjects exposed to, actively infected with, or recovered from COVID-19 were included in the dataset. A freely available public database, intended as a resource for researchers studying the immune response to SARS-CoV-2, is where the repertoires were released. Samples were obtained from the ongoing ImmuneRACE study (first 160 participants) and from over 1,000 subjects provided by 6 global collaborators. Sample metadata almost always included a de-identified subject ID, COVID-19 status, age in years and sex. Where HLA class I and class II types were available, the types were taken from metadata supplied by the sample provider, not from assay-based typing.

From the cysteine through the phenylalanine, the CDR3 covers 15 amino acids. The entry retains the CDR3 DNA only, 45 bases that are in frame from base 1. Reading the germline V gene (reference sequence) gives CDR1 SGHKS and CDR2 YYEKEE. Cut back by 2 bases and 1 base, the V and J ends lie 10 bases apart. Overall study results and their limits: Clinical and demographic metadata were provided uncurated, with the amount varying by source and participant.

The immunoSEQ Assay, a bias-controlled multiplex PCR, was used to amplify TCRbeta CDR3 regions from genomic DNA. The study's own analysis went as follows. The number of nucleated cells in each sample was estimated by amplification of reference gene primers within the assay. Sequence reads were collapsed and filtered to measure the absolute abundance of every unique TCRbeta CDR3 rearrangement. For each sample, productive Simpson clonality was calculated as the square root of Simpson's diversity index over productive rearrangements. This is the immuneACCESS table as TCRdb keeps it, with only in-frame sequences that have V and J called. A part of the clones is gone; compared with another copy, unresolved V genes explain less than half, and the rest is unexplained. V, J and clone size reflect that table, while D and trimming were determined from the DNA. Within this sample are about 14,000 clones, with over 80% of them counted one time only. The ten biggest clones cover roughly 5.9% of the sample.

Whole blood was collected in K2EDTA tubes by collaborating institutions according to the institutions' own protocols. Collaborator samples were shipped for TCRbeta analysis as frozen whole blood, isolated PBMCs, or DNA extracted from either sample type. Points on this clone: Its antigen is still unknown. Per-nucleotide qualities are absent, and no much larger clonotype sits a single base away.

Here the chain combines TRBV5-5 and TRBJ1-5; no D gene is confidently identified. The sample consisted of peripheral blood. This clonotype was sampled from a human donor in a cohort sampled during active COVID-19. The DNA is TGTGCCAGCAGCTTAGCCCTCCGAAGCAATCAGCCCCAGCATTTT. This encodes CASSLALRSNQPQHF. This CDR3, with the reference TRBV5-5 and TRBJ1-5 proteins standing in past its ends, gives the full variable domain DAGVTQSPTHLIKTRGQQVTLRCSPISGHKSVSWYQQVLGQGPQFIFQYYEKEERGRGNFPDRFSARQFPNYSSELNVNALLLGDSALYLCASSLALRSNQPQHFGDGTRLSIL.